The 5 T cell receptor beta chains given below trace back to one sample, sequenced in a study of blood T cell repertoires in COVID-19. Assay: immunoSEQ multiplex PCR; the TCRdb copy retains only in-frame clones and omits some. The sample carries 85,000 to 120,000 clones, 75% to 95% recorded once. Sequences were obtained from peripheral blood. The receptor set was obtained from a man younger than 35 with acute or convalescent COVID-19.

The chain joins TRBV18 to TRBJ2-7, with TRBD1 matching 8 bases. The V gene end was trimmed by 7 bases and the J gene end by 0 bases; junction bases not matched to a gene: 8. The CDR3 has 15 amino acids. Germline loops: CDR1 KGHSH, CDR2 LQKENI. The CDR3 here is CASCPGGADSYEQYF. The CDR3 bases are TGTGCCAGCTGTCCAGGGGGCGCGGACTCCTACGAGCAGTACTTC.

This rearrangement joins TRBV7-8 to TRBJ1-3, with 8 bases fitting TRBD1. The CDR3 contains 13 residues. The ends lost 10 bases at V and 0 bases at J; junction bases unmatched: 2. CDR1 and CDR2 from the germline V gene are SGHVS and FQNEAQ. The CDR3 here is CATGTGSGNTIYF. In nucleotides, the CDR3 is TGTGCCACCGGGACAGGCTCTGGAAACACCATATATTTT.

The V gene is TRBV24-1, the J gene TRBJ2-3, with 7 bases identical to TRBD2. The V segment lost 3 bases and the J segment 4 bases; nucleotides outside the gene matches: 3. The length of the CDR3 is 14 residues. Germline V gene data show CDR1 as KGHDR and CDR2 as SFDVKD. CDR3 amino acids: CATSDPRGADTQYF. In DNA form, the CDR3 reads TGTGCCACCAGTGATCCCCGGGGGGCAGATACGCAGTATTTT.

This chain links TRBV4-2 with TRBJ1-2; D is undetermined. This CDR3 has 14 residues. Germline CDR1 LGHNA, CDR2 YNFKEQ. Trimming took 1 base from V and 2 from J, leaving 8 bases between them. As DNA, the CDR3 is TGTGCCAGCAGCCAAGGAGACAAGAACTATGGCTACACCTTC. It codes for CASSQGDKNYGYTF.

This sequence joins TRBV9 and TRBJ2-7; 15 bases align to TRBD2. The V gene's germline CDR1 is SGDLS and CDR2 YYNGEE. The CDR3 is 18 residues long. Germline trimming cut 4 bases from V and 5 bases from J; bases unmatched to any gene: 13. The CDR3 nucleotides read TGTGCCAGCAGCACTGCCGGGACTAGCGGGGGGTTGTCGCACGAGCAGTACTTC. Its translation: CASSTAGTSGGLSHEQYF.